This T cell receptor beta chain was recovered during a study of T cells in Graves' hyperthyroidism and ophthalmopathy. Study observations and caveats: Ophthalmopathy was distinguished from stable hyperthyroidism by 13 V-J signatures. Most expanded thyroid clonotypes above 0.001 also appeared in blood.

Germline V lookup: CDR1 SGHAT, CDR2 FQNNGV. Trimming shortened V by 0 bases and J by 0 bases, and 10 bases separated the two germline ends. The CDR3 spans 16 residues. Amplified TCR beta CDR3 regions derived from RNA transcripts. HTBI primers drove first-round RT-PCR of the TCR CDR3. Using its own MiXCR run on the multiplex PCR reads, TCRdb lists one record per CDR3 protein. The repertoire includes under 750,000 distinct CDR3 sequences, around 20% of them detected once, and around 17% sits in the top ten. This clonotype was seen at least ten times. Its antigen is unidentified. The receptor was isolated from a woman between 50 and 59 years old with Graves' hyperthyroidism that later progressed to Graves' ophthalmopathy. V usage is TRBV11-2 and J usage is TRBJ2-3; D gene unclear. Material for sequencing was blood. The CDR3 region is CASSLDGRYSTDTQYF. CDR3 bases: TGTGCCAGCAGCTTAGACGGCAGGTATAGCACAGATACGCAGTATTTT.